Following are 20 T cell receptor beta chains from one sample sequenced in a study of CD8 T cells in Susac syndrome. RNA, at roughly 0.45 to 1 ug, was reverse transcribed with random hexamers. Using its own MiXCR run on the immunoSEQ multiplex PCR reads, TCRdb lists one record per CDR3 protein. The sample has 75,000 to 80,000 distinct CDR3 sequences; around 94% are singletons. Sample: CD8+ T cells from PBMCs. These receptors all come from a human donor with Susac syndrome.

The sample holds one count of this clonotype. The chain couples TRBV7-9 to TRBJ2-3; the match to TRBD1 covers 9 bases. The CDR3 has 15 residues. Germline-derived CDR1 and CDR2 are SEHNR and FQNEAQ (reference sequence). V trimming: 5 bases; J trimming: 5 bases; junction bases outside the gene matches: 8. Here the CDR3 DNA reads TGTGCCAGCAGCAACCCCGGGACAGGGTTAGATACGCAGTATTTT. Translated: CASSNPGTGLDTQYF.

This clonotype was seen only once. CDR3 bases: TGTGCCAGTACAGGGGAACCTAACTATGGCTACACCTTC. Protein product: CASTGEPNYGYTF. The chain couples TRBV13 to TRBJ1-2; 7 bases line up with TRBD1. V was clipped by 9 bases and J by 0 bases; unmatched bases: 4. Germline CDR1 and CDR2: PRHDT and FYEKMQ (reference sequence). CDR3 length: 13 residues.

J is TRBJ1-5 and V is TRBV27; maybe TRBD1 (6 bases). The CDR3 has 14 residues. V dropped 3 bases and J dropped 6 bases, with 12 bases sitting between them. Germline V gene lookup returns CDR1 MNHEY and CDR2 SMNVEV (reference sequence). CDR3 DNA sequence: TGTGCCAGCAGTTTTGGGGGGGCTACTCAGCCCCAGCATTTT. As protein: CASSFGGATQPQHF.

J is TRBJ2-3 and V is TRBV4-1; 9 bases are a match to TRBD2. Germline V gives CDR1 MGHRA, CDR2 YSYEKL. V lost 5 bases and J lost 2; bases outside the gene matches: 8. The CDR3 is made up of 16 amino acids. CDR3 bases: TGCGCCAGCAGCTCCCGACTAGCGGAGTACACAGATACGCAGTATTTT. Protein sequence: CASSSRLAEYTDTQYF.

This clonotype occurred once. CDR3 DNA: TGTGCCAGCAGCTCCTTCAGGGCCCCGAATCAGCCCCAGCATTTT. Translated: CASSSFRAPNQPQHF. V usage is TRBV5-6 and J usage is TRBJ1-5, with D tentatively TRBD1 (5 bases). Trimming removed 3 bases at V and 4 bases at J, with 14 bases between. In germline, CDR1 is SGHDT, CDR2 YYEEEE. The CDR3 sequence is 15 residues long.

This rearrangement joins TRBV9 to TRBJ2-1; 10 bases agree with TRBD1. There are 15 residues in the CDR3. Germline assignment: CDR1 SGDLS and CDR2 YYNGEE. V dropped 4 bases and J dropped 2; count of bases not matched to a gene: 3. The CDR3, as DNA: TGTGCCAGCAGCCCGGGACAGGGGACCTACAATGAGCAGTTCTTC. Translated: CASSPGQGTYNEQFF.

The gene calls are TRBV5-4 and TRBJ1-2; D gene ambiguous. Germline V CDR1 and CDR2: SGHNT, YYREEE (reference sequence). V dropped 0 bases and J dropped 8 bases, with 8 bases sitting between them. The CDR3 runs to 12 residues. The CDR3 loop reads CASSLEGVGYTF. The CDR3 bases are TGTGCCAGCAGCTTGGAGGGAGTCGGCTACACCTTC.

The chain joins TRBV11-2 to TRBJ2-7; unclear D gene. V dropped 4 bases and J dropped 0 bases, with 7 bases sitting between them. This CDR3 comprises 13 residues. CDR1 is SGHAT, CDR2 FQNNGV, per germline. CDR3 DNA sequence: TGTGCCAGCAGCTATGTGAGCTCCTACGAGCAGTACTTC. It is translated as CASSYVSSYEQYF. Drawing the rest from reference TRBV11-2 and TRBJ2-7, the complete variable domain is EAGVAQSPRYKIIEKRQSVAFWCNPISGHATLYWYQQILGQGPKLLIQFQNNGVVDDSQLPKDRFSAERLKGVDSTLKIQPAKLEDSAVYLCASSYVSSYEQYFGPGTRLTVT.

The chain employs TRBV20-1 and TRBJ2-1, with D hard to call. With 2 bases removed from V and 3 bases from J, the gap between germline ends came to 11 bases. The germline CDR1 and CDR2 sequences are DFQATT and SNEGSKA (reference sequence). This CDR3 spans 14 amino acids. The CDR3 DNA is TGCAGTGCTAGAACCAGTAACGGCTACAATGAGCAGTTCTTC. Its protein product is CSARTSNGYNEQFF.

The chain links TRBV4-3 to TRBJ2-1, with TRBD2 matching 15 bases. Germline V CDR1 and CDR2: LGHNA, YSLEER. The trim removed 4 bases at V and 4 bases at J, leaving 8 bases unmatched. The CDR3 has 18 amino acids. Here the CDR3 DNA reads TGCGCCAGCAGCCCGTGGACTAGCGGGGGGGCCTTTTACAATGAGCAGTTCTTC. Translated: CASSPWTSGGAFYNEQFF.

This rearrangement joins TRBV16 to TRBJ2-1; maybe TRBD2 (6 bases). The germline V gene encodes CDR1 KGHSY and CDR2 FQNENV. The CDR3 loop spans 16 amino acids. V was pared by 0 bases and J by 6 bases, with 15 bases between. CDR3 bases: TGTGCCAGCAGCCAATCTGGGGCGGGGCCCTTCAATGAGCAGTTCTTC. It yields the protein CASSQSGAGPFNEQFF.

The chain combines TRBV29-1 with TRBJ2-1, with D possibly being TRBD1 (7 bases). Trimming cost V 1 base and J 4 bases, with 17 bases left between them. CDR1 and CDR2 (germline): SQVTM, ANQGSEA. This CDR3 has 16 residues. CDR3 sequence: CSVEGTARGEYNEQFF. The CDR3 region has the DNA TGCAGCGTTGAAGGTACGGCCAGGGGGGAATACAATGAGCAGTTCTTC.

This chain connects TRBV6-6 to TRBJ2-7, with a possible D match to TRBD2 (7 bases). This CDR3 contains 13 residues. The germline CDR1 and CDR2 sequences are MNHNY and SVGAGI (reference sequence). Trimming shortened V by 6 bases and J by 6 bases, and 15 bases separated the two germline ends. CDR3 in amino acids: CASSSGGAAEQYF. CDR3 nucleotide sequence: TGTGCCAGCAGCTCTGGGGGGGCAGCCGAGCAGTACTTC.

Only one count was recorded for this clonotype. The chain employs TRBV4-1 and TRBJ1-1; D gene ambiguous. Germline CDR1 and CDR2: MGHRA and YSYEKL. V was clipped by 0 bases and J by 8 bases, with 7 bases between them. The CDR3 consists of 12 residues. The CDR3 protein is CASSQDVTEAFF. CDR3 nucleotide sequence: TGCGCCAGCAGCCAAGATGTGACAGAAGCTTTCTTT.

This chain connects TRBV7-9 to TRBJ2-1, with D hard to call. CDR1 is SEHNR, CDR2 FQNEAQ, per germline (reference sequence). V was cut by 5 bases and J by 8 bases, with 10 bases left in between. CDR3 size: 12 residues. CDR3 loop: CASSPDADEQFF. In nucleotides, the CDR3 is TGTGCCAGCAGCCCAGATGCTGATGAGCAGTTCTTC.

The rearrangement uses TRBV10-3 and TRBJ2-7, with TRBD2 matching over 10 bases. The CDR3 covers 14 residues. V shed 7 bases, J shed 7 bases, and the junction held 10 bases outside the gene matches. Germline CDR1 reads ENHRY; CDR2 reads SYGVKD. Written as DNA, the CDR3 is TGTGCCATCACTCCAGCGGGGGGGAAAGGGGAGCAGTACTTC. Translated: CAITPAGGKGEQYF.

In its sample, this clonotype was seen once. The chain joins TRBV29-1 to TRBJ1-3; D call uncertain. The CDR3 extends over 11 amino acids. With 5 bases removed from V and 4 bases from J, the gap between germline ends came to 6 bases. Per the germline V gene, CDR1 is SQVTM and CDR2 is ANQGSEA. This CDR3 reads CSVLEGNTIYF. The CDR3 DNA follows: TGCAGCGTTCTCGAGGGAAACACCATATATTTT.

This chain connects TRBV9 to TRBJ1-2; D gene unclear. CDR1 and CDR2 (germline): SGDLS, YYNGEE. The CDR3 loop spans 15 amino acids. The V and J ends lost 0 bases and 8 bases respectively, with 17 bases between them. Here the CDR3 reads CASSVATNGEMGYTF. The CDR3 bases are TGTGCCAGCAGCGTAGCTACAAACGGGGAAATGGGCTACACCTTC.

The chain couples TRBV7-9 to TRBJ2-6, with D hard to call. CDR1 SEHNR and CDR2 FQNEAQ come from the germline V gene (reference sequence). V dropped 2 bases and J dropped 4 bases, with 9 bases sitting between them. The CDR3 has 15 residues. In DNA, the CDR3 is TGTGCCAGCAGCTTAAGTTCTGCCGGGGCCAACGTCCTGACTTTC. This sequence encodes CASSLSSAGANVLTF.

J is TRBJ2-3 and V is TRBV4-3; weak D call: TRBD2 (6 bases). The V gene's germline CDR1 is LGHNA and CDR2 YSLEER. Between the trimmed V and J ends, which lost 3 bases and 1 base, there was a span of 8 bases. The CDR3 has 14 amino acids. The CDR3 DNA sequence: TGCGCCAGCAGCCACGGAGGGGGCACAGATACGCAGTATTTT. Its translation: CASSHGGGTDTQYF.